Each of the 25 T cell receptor beta chains below was sequenced from the same sample in a study of vaccination and CD4 T cells after COVID-19. Regarding treatment: approximately nine-day PBMC culture with coronavirus spike peptide pools or control peptides (ViraFEST assay). No antigen is known for these receptors. The Oncomine TCR Beta short-read assay sequenced DNA from cultured CD4+ T cells. TCRdb processed the PCR reads anew with MiXCR; each CDR3 protein has one entry. This sample has 2,600 or so distinct CDR3 sequences; under 30% occur once, and the top ten carry roughly 27%. The material sequenced was CD4+ T cells from blood, cultured in vitro, taken after SARS-CoV-2 vaccination. The source of these receptors is a human donor who had recovered from COVID-19.

The chain joins TRBV10-3 to TRBJ1-1; D gene unclear. Germline CDR1 is ENHRY and CDR2 is SYGVKD. V lost 6 bases and J 3 bases, leaving 11 bases between the germline ends. The CDR3 spans 13 residues. In DNA, the CDR3 is TGTGCCATCAGGGAACGGGTTGACACTGAAGCTTTCTTT. This encodes CAIRERVDTEAFF.

Within the sample, this clonotype is medium-sized (0.01 to 0.1%). V and J are TRBV7-9 and TRBJ1-6; D remains ambiguous. The CDR3 extends over 12 amino acids. The V end was cut by 0 bases, the J end by 11 bases, with 5 bases between. Germline V gene data show CDR1 as SEHNR and CDR2 as FQNEAQ (reference sequence). The CDR3 DNA is TGTGCCAGCAGCTTAGCCCTTACACCCCTCCACTTT. It specifies CASSLALTPLHF.

By share of the sample, this clonotype is medium-sized. The genes are TRBV20-1 and TRBJ2-7; D possibly uses TRBD1 or TRBD2 (5 bases each). Trimming left V 5 bases short and J 1 base short, with 18 bases between. The CDR3 length is 15 residues. Per germline, CDR1 DFQATT and CDR2 SNEGSKA (reference sequence). The CDR3 sequence is CSAARDGIFSYEQYF. The CDR3 DNA sequence: TGCAGTGCTGCCCGGGACGGGATCTTTTCCTACGAGCAGTACTTC.

This clonotype was counted once. The limits of the CDR3 on the DNA are not certain, so only TCRdb's listed CDR3 is given. The CDR3 protein is CASSFYICSASVLNEQFF. The chain is built from TRBV7-6 and TRBJ2-1; TRBD2, the table's D call, lacks a check against the DNA. Germline loops: CDR1 SGHVS, CDR2 FNYEAQ. The CDR3 is 18 residues long, ends included.

By share, this clonotype ranks as medium-sized (0.01 to 0.1%). This chain joins TRBV20-1 and TRBJ2-5; 9 bases are a match to TRBD1. The germline V gene encodes CDR1 DFQATT and CDR2 SNEGSKA (reference sequence). Trimming at V came to 4 bases and at J to 2 bases, leaving 8 bases not matched to a gene. This CDR3 is built from 15 residues. DNA for the CDR3: TGCAGTGCTACGATACAGGGGGCCGGACAAGAGACCCAGTACTTC. Amino acids: CSATIQGAGQETQYF.

This chain connects TRBV6-2 or TRBV6-3 to TRBJ2-1; TRBD2 is a possible D gene (6 bases). Germline CDR1 MNHEY, CDR2 SVGEGT. This CDR3 region has 15 residues. V was trimmed by 4 bases and J by 5 bases, leaving 15 bases between them. The CDR3 is CASSSWTTTHNEQFF. In DNA form, the CDR3 reads TGTGCCAGCAGTTCCTGGACTACAACCCACAATGAGCAGTTCTTC.

By share of the sample, this clonotype is large (0.1 to 1%). V gene TRBV27 combines with J gene TRBJ2-1; the D gene is possibly TRBD2 (7 bases). The CDR3 extends over 15 amino acids. Germline V CDR1 and CDR2: MNHEY, SMNVEV (reference sequence). With 5 bases removed from V and 5 bases from J, the gap between germline ends came to 16 bases. The chain's CDR3 is CASSPEGGPNNEQFF. The CDR3 DNA reads as TGTGCCAGCAGTCCGGAGGGGGGGCCAAACAATGAGCAGTTCTTC.

By share, this clonotype ranks as medium-sized. The V and J genes are TRBV20-1 and TRBJ1-2; D ambiguous. In germline, CDR1 is DFQATT, CDR2 SNEGSKA (reference sequence). The CDR3 has 14 amino acids. Trimming cost V 0 bases and J 8 bases, with 16 bases left between them. The CDR3 nucleotides read TGCAGTGCTAGAGACCCGTCGGGTCGACCCGGCTACACCTTC. Its translation is CSARDPSGRPGYTF.

The CDR3 bases are TGTGCCAGCAGCTTAGACCCCCGGGGATTCGGCTATGGCTACACCTTC. This codes for CASSLDPRGFGYGYTF. The chain joins TRBV7-2 to TRBJ1-2; no reliable D call. Germline CDR1 and CDR2: SGHTA and FQGNSA. This CDR3 has 16 amino acids. V lost 1 base to trimming and J lost 4 bases, with 16 bases between them.

The V gene is TRBV10-2, the J gene TRBJ2-3, with D unresolved. CDR1 is WSHSY, CDR2 SAAADI, per germline. V was clipped by 5 bases and J by 1 base, with 7 bases between them. The length of the CDR3 is 13 residues. CDR3 sequence: CASSTGGTDTQYF. The CDR3 region has the DNA TGCGCCAGCAGTACTGGGGGCACAGATACGCAGTATTTT.

This clonotype is classed as large. This sequence joins TRBV6-2 or TRBV6-3 and TRBJ2-3; D remains unclear. There are 12 residues in the CDR3. Germline V gene sequence: CDR1 MNHEY, CDR2 SVGEGT. Trimming removed 5 bases from V and 4 bases from J, with 7 bases in between. CDR3 in DNA: TGTGCCAGCAGTCGACGCTCAGATACGCAGTATTTT. Translation gives CASSRRSDTQYF.

The rearrangement joins TRBV7-2 to TRBJ2-7; TRBD1 agrees at 7 bases. Trimming at V came to 4 bases and at J to 3 bases, leaving 6 bases not matched to a gene. CDR1 and CDR2 (germline): SGHTA, FQGNSA. CDR3 length: 14 residues. CDR3 bases: TGTGCCAGCAGCTCCCGGACAGGCCACTACGAGCAGTACTTC. Residues: CASSSRTGHYEQYF. Combining the CDR3 with reference TRBV7-2 and TRBJ2-7 gives the whole variable domain GAGVSQSPSNKVTEKGKDVELRCDPISGHTALYWYRQSLGQGLEFLIYFQGNSAPDKSGLPSDRFSAERTGGSVSTLTIQRTQQEDSAVYLCASSSRTGHYEQYFGPGTRLTVT.

This clonotype is medium-sized by share. The V and J genes are TRBV27 and TRBJ2-5; D is possibly TRBD2 (5 bases). The CDR3 sequence is 15 residues long. V was shortened by 5 bases and J by 5 bases, with 18 bases between the two germline ends. Per germline, CDR1 MNHEY and CDR2 SMNVEV (reference sequence). CDR3: CASSPGERLGETQYF. In nucleotides, the CDR3 is TGTGCCAGCAGTCCCGGGGAGCGCCTCGGTGAGACCCAGTACTTC.

This clonotype was seen more than once but under ten times. This chain uses TRBV7-6 with TRBJ2-7, with TRBD2 as a possible D gene (6 bases). Germline loops: CDR1 SGHVS, CDR2 FNYEAQ. The V gene lost 5 bases and the J gene lost 2 bases, with 16 bases spanning the gap. This CDR3 spans 15 amino acids. The CDR3 loop is CASSLRSGEPYEQYF. The CDR3 DNA is TGTGCCAGCAGCCTTCGATCGGGGGAACCCTACGAGCAGTACTTC.

As DNA, the CDR3 is TGTGCCAGCGCCCACGAGAGGGAGCAGTTCTTC. Its protein product is CASAHEREQFF. The chain recombines TRBV7-3 with TRBJ2-1; D is unresolved. This CDR3 is built from 11 residues. Germline V gene lookup returns CDR1 SGHTA and CDR2 FQGTGA. V was shortened by 8 bases and J by 10 bases, with 12 bases between the two germline ends.

This clonotype counts as medium-sized. The rearrangement joins TRBV20-1 to TRBJ1-2, with D possibly being TRBD1 (5 bases). Trimming removed 0 bases at V and 5 bases at J, with 10 bases between. CDR3 length: 13 residues. The germline CDR1 and CDR2 sequences are DFQATT and SNEGSKA (reference sequence). The CDR3 nucleotides are TGCAGTGCTAGAGATTGGGGCAGTTATGGCTACACCTTC. It codes for CSARDWGSYGYTF.

Comment on this clonotype: The junction shows a germline mismatch at one end, possibly a read error. V and J are TRBV20-1 and TRBJ1-5, with 9 bases identical to TRBD1. CDR3 length equals 17 residues. Looked up from germline, CDR1 is DFQATT and CDR2 is SNEGSKA (reference sequence). In DNA form, the CDR3 reads TGCAGTGCCAGAGAGGGGACAGGGAGGGTGAGCAATCAGCCCCAGCATTTT. Protein: CSAREGTGRVSNQPQHF.

The chain carries TRBV7-2 and TRBJ1-6, with unresolved D. V lost 1 base, J lost 2 bases, and 6 bases lay in between. This CDR3 has 15 amino acids. Germline V gene lookup returns CDR1 SGHTA and CDR2 FQGNSA. This CDR3 reads CASSLGVTYNSPLHF. CDR3 bases: TGTGCCAGCAGCTTAGGGGTAACCTATAATTCACCCCTCCACTTT.

The chain carries TRBV27 and TRBJ2-7; the D gene is possibly TRBD1 (6 bases). Germline lookup yields CDR1 MNHEY and CDR2 SMNVEV (reference sequence). V was clipped by 6 bases and J by 2 bases, with 17 bases between them. The CDR3 has 15 residues. The CDR3, as DNA: TGTGCCAGCAGGGATTCAACAGGGTATGCCTACGAGCAGTACTTC. Its protein is CASRDSTGYAYEQYF.

The genes are TRBV15 and TRBJ1-2, with a weak D call TRBD1 (5 bases). V was cut by 0 bases and J by 8 bases, with 16 bases left in between. The germline V gene has CDR1 LNHNV and CDR2 YYDKDF (reference sequence). This CDR3 has 15 amino acids. The CDR3 bases are TGTGCCACCAGCAGAGATGGAGGGGCTGCCAGAGGCTACACCTTC. Translated, it gives CATSRDGGAARGYTF.

Written as DNA, the CDR3 is TGTGCCAGTAGTGGAGGGACGGCTCGAGGAGAGCAGTACTTC. Translating gives CASSGGTARGEQYF. This chain uses TRBV19 with TRBJ2-7; the D gene is possibly TRBD2 (6 bases). The length of the CDR3 is 14 residues. Trimming took off 5 bases at V and 7 bases at J, with 18 bases between the two ends. Germline lookup yields CDR1 LNHDA and CDR2 SQIVND (reference sequence).

This clonotype is medium-sized (0.01 to 0.1%). The J gene is TRBJ2-6, the V gene TRBV28, with 8 bases fitting TRBD1. Trimming cost V 5 bases and J 0 bases; bases outside gene matches: 3. CDR1 is MDHEN and CDR2 is SYDVKM in the germline V gene. The CDR3 loop spans 16 amino acids. CDR3 protein: CASSGTGSSGANVLTF. The CDR3 coding sequence is TGTGCCAGCAGTGGGACAGGAAGCTCTGGGGCCAACGTCCTGACTTTC.

This chain links TRBV20-1 with TRBJ2-7; 11 bases are shared with TRBD2. Germline V gene sequence: CDR1 DFQATT, CDR2 SNEGSKA (reference sequence). V dropped 0 bases and J dropped 5; count of bases not matched to a gene: 9. The CDR3 covers 16 residues. CDR3 region: CSARDGRLAGFHEQYF. In nucleotides, the CDR3 is TGCAGTGCTAGAGATGGGAGACTAGCGGGGTTCCACGAGCAGTACTTC.

Within the sample, this clonotype is medium-sized (0.01 to 0.1%). This chain joins TRBV20-1 and TRBJ2-5, with D uncertain. Germline V gene sequence: CDR1 DFQATT, CDR2 SNEGSKA (reference sequence). The CDR3 runs to 13 residues. Trimming took off 6 bases at V and 4 bases at J, with 15 bases between the two ends. This CDR3 reads CSATDLPGETQYF. CDR3 nucleotides: TGCAGTGCCACGGACCTCCCGGGAGAGACCCAGTACTTC.

For this clonotype: The junction differs from germline at one of its ends, possibly a read error. The chain couples TRBV11-1 to TRBJ1-2; no definite D call. Germline assignment: CDR1 SGHAT and CDR2 FQDESV (reference sequence). This CDR3 has 15 residues. The CDR3 bases are TGTGCCGGCAGCTTAGTACCCAACACCCTTTATGGCTACACCTTC. It is translated as CAGSLVPNTLYGYTF.